A selection of T cell receptor beta chains follows, all from one sample in a study of cytomegalovirus exposure and HLA in healthy donors. The data were produced by immunoSEQ multiplex PCR, yet TCRdb's version contains in-frame clones alone and is incomplete. The table has about 130,000 clones, 81% seen once; the top ten hold 0.7%. The specimen sequenced was PBMCs. These receptor sequences come from a man younger than 35 in good health and CMV-seronegative. Each CDR3 is given with its conserved first and last residue. The D gene is left open where the match is weak. Clone size is shown for a subset of rows, as once, few, many or a class of expanded clone.

j_gene: TRBJ2-1
d_gene: TRBD1
v_gene: TRBV12-5
abundance: few
CDR3nt: TGTGCTAGTGGTTTGGTCCGTCCCGGGACAGCCATGAGCTCCTACAATGAGCAGTTCTTC
CDR3aa: CASGLVRPGTAMSSYNEQFF

j_gene: TRBJ2-7
d_gene: -
v_gene: TRBV27
abundance: once
CDR3nt: TGTGCCAGCAGTTTAGGGGGCTCTTACGAGCAGTACTTC
CDR3aa: CASSLGGSYEQYF

j_gene: TRBJ1-3
d_gene: -
v_gene: TRBV4-3
abundance: few
CDR3nt: TGCGCCAGCAGCCAGGTACCCCGGGGAACTGGAAACACCATATATTTT
CDR3aa: CASSQVPRGTGNTIYF

j_gene: TRBJ2-7
d_gene: TRBD1
v_gene: TRBV9
abundance: -
CDR3nt: TGTGCCAGCAGCGTAGGGACAGGCCACTACGAGCAGTACTTC
CDR3aa: CASSVGTGHYEQYF

j_gene: TRBJ2-1
d_gene: -
v_gene: TRBV7-9
abundance: once
CDR3nt: TGTGCCAGCGCGGGGCGGGTCGTGGAGCAGTTCTTC
CDR3aa: CASAGRVVEQFF

j_gene: TRBJ1-1
d_gene: TRBD1
v_gene: TRBV27
abundance: -
CDR3nt: TGTGCCAGCAGATGGACAGGGGCAGGCACTGAAGCTTTCTTT
CDR3aa: CASRWTGAGTEAFF

j_gene: TRBJ2-2
d_gene: -
v_gene: TRBV7-9
abundance: -
CDR3nt: TGTGCCAGCCACTTACCGGGGGGCGACACCGGGGAGCTGTTTTTT
CDR3aa: CASHLPGGDTGELFF

j_gene: TRBJ1-3
d_gene: -
v_gene: TRBV27
abundance: -
CDR3nt: TGTGCCAGCAGTTCAGGGATAAGGTCTGGAAACACCATATATTTT
CDR3aa: CASSSGIRSGNTIYF

j_gene: TRBJ1-5
d_gene: -
v_gene: TRBV15
abundance: -
CDR3nt: TGTGCCACCAGCAGAGATCAACAGCCCCAGCATTTT
CDR3aa: CATSRDQQPQHF

j_gene: TRBJ1-5
d_gene: TRBD1
v_gene: TRBV2
abundance: -
CDR3nt: TGTGCCAGCACTGACAGGGGGCGAAGGAGCCGCAATCAGCCCCAGCATTTT
CDR3aa: CASTDRGRRSRNQPQHF

j_gene: TRBJ2-7
d_gene: -
v_gene: TRBV6-4
abundance: -
CDR3nt: TGTGCCAGCAGTGTGGACCAGGGCTCCTACGAGCAGTACTTC
CDR3aa: CASSVDQGSYEQYF

j_gene: TRBJ2-7
d_gene: -
v_gene: TRBV6-4
abundance: -
CDR3nt: TGTGCCAGCAGTGACATGGGACGGGACATTTCCTACGAGCAGTACTTC
CDR3aa: CASSDMGRDISYEQYF

j_gene: TRBJ1-5
d_gene: -
v_gene: TRBV19
abundance: once
CDR3nt: TGTGCCAGTAGTGTTAGGACAGAAAATCAGCCCCAGCATTTT
CDR3aa: CASSVRTENQPQHF

j_gene: TRBJ1-2
d_gene: TRBD1
v_gene: TRBV12-5
abundance: -
CDR3nt: TGTGCTAGTGGTCCGGGACAGGGGCACAACTATGGCTACACCTTC
CDR3aa: CASGPGQGHNYGYTF

j_gene: TRBJ2-7
d_gene: -
v_gene: TRBV25-1
abundance: -
CDR3nt: TGTGCCAGCAGTGACGTGGGCAGGGGCCTCTACGAGCAGTACTTC
CDR3aa: CASSDVGRGLYEQYF

j_gene: TRBJ2-2
d_gene: -
v_gene: TRBV28
abundance: few
CDR3nt: TGTGCCAGCAGTTTAGGGGGGACCGGGGAGCTGTTTTTT
CDR3aa: CASSLGGTGELFF

j_gene: TRBJ1-1
d_gene: TRBD1
v_gene: TRBV7-9
abundance: -
CDR3nt: TGTGCCAGCAGCAGCGACAGGGTGGTTTTCTTT
CDR3aa: CASSSDRVVFF

j_gene: TRBJ2-7
d_gene: -
v_gene: TRBV19
abundance: -
CDR3nt: TGTGCCAGTACGTCTAGCTCCTACGAGCAGTACTTC
CDR3aa: CASTSSSYEQYF

j_gene: TRBJ2-2
d_gene: TRBD1
v_gene: TRBV7-7
abundance: -
CDR3nt: TGTGCCAGCACCTACTTACATGGAGGACGACAGGGGAACACCGGGGAGCTGTTTTTT
CDR3aa: CASTYLHGGRQGNTGELFF

j_gene: TRBJ2-4
d_gene: TRBD1
v_gene: TRBV28
abundance: -
CDR3nt: TGTGCCAGCAGTTTTTGGGACAGGGGGCTCGGAGAATCCAAAAACATTCAGTACTTC
CDR3aa: CASSFWDRGLGESKNIQYF

j_gene: TRBJ1-1
d_gene: -
v_gene: TRBV6-6
abundance: -
CDR3nt: TGTGCCAGCAGTTACTCAGGGGTGGACACTGAAGCTTTCTTT
CDR3aa: CASSYSGVDTEAFF

j_gene: TRBJ1-2
d_gene: TRBD1
v_gene: TRBV5-6
abundance: -
CDR3nt: TGTGCCAGCAGTCCAGGGGGAAACTATGGCTACACCTTC
CDR3aa: CASSPGGNYGYTF

j_gene: TRBJ1-1
d_gene: -
v_gene: TRBV9
abundance: -
CDR3nt: TGTGCCAGCAGCGCCGGAGGGATGAACACTGAAGCTTTCTTT
CDR3aa: CASSAGGMNTEAFF

j_gene: TRBJ2-7
d_gene: -
v_gene: TRBV10-3
abundance: -
CDR3nt: TGTGCCATCAGTGAGTCTTTGCGGAGCTTCTCCTACGAGCAGTACTTC
CDR3aa: CAISESLRSFSYEQYF

j_gene: TRBJ2-2
d_gene: -
v_gene: TRBV9
abundance: -
CDR3nt: TGTGCCAGCTACGCAAACACAAACACCGGGGAGCTGTTTTTT
CDR3aa: CASYANTNTGELFF

j_gene: TRBJ1-5
d_gene: TRBD1
v_gene: TRBV19
abundance: -
CDR3nt: TGTGCCAGTAGTCCTCGGACAGGGGATGGCAATCAGCCCCAGCATTTT
CDR3aa: CASSPRTGDGNQPQHF

j_gene: TRBJ1-5
d_gene: -
v_gene: TRBV30
abundance: few
CDR3nt: TGTGCCTGGGCGACAGAGAGCAATCAGCCCCAGCATTTT
CDR3aa: CAWATESNQPQHF

j_gene: TRBJ2-3
d_gene: -
v_gene: TRBV2
abundance: few
CDR3nt: TGTGCCAGCAGTGCAGGGAAGGTACGAGATACGCAGTATTTT
CDR3aa: CASSAGKVRDTQYF

j_gene: TRBJ2-7
d_gene: -
v_gene: TRBV5-1
abundance: -
CDR3nt: TGCGCCAGCAGCCCCCTGTCACAGGGAACCTACGAGCAGTACTTC
CDR3aa: CASSPLSQGTYEQYF

j_gene: TRBJ2-7
d_gene: TRBD2
v_gene: TRBV10-3
abundance: -
CDR3nt: TGTGCCATCAGTGATACCGGGACTAAGGCCCCCTACGAGCAGTACTTC
CDR3aa: CAISDTGTKAPYEQYF